This T cell receptor beta chain is from a study of shared clonotypes between healthy human individuals. Study results and limitations: What limited the represented genetic and exposure-history diversity was the small number of donors. Clonotype sharing across donors was expected to vary with sequencing depth.

On this clone itself: Its antigen is not known.

The data were produced by immunoSEQ multiplex PCR, yet TCRdb's version contains in-frame clones alone and is incomplete. The repertoire includes under 700,000 clones, about 95% of them detected once, and over 0.1% sits in the top ten. CD45RO-negative cells were positively selected for CCR7, leaving out terminally differentiated effector memory CD45RA+ cells. V was cut by 10 bases and J by 0 bases, with 16 bases left in between. Germline V lookup: CDR1 MNHEY, CDR2 SMNVEV (reference sequence). The CDR3 loop spans 14 amino acids. This receptor was identified in a woman aged 25 to 39 in good health. The sequenced sample was naive CD8+ T cells sorted from blood. The chain uses TRBV27 and TRBJ2-7; possibly TRBD1 or TRBD2 for D (5 bases each). CDR3 nucleotide sequence: TGTGCCACCTCCCACCGGGGCGGCTCCTACGAGCAGTACTTC. Translated, it gives CATSHRGGSYEQYF.